This T cell receptor beta chain was documented in a study of T cell changes during pregnancy in multiple sclerosis. Sequencing used immunoSEQ multiplex PCR; TCRdb keeps in-frame clones, though not all of them. The table lists under 90,000 clones, 94% of them singletons, with about 1% in the top ten. The germline gives CDR1 MDHEN, CDR2 SYDVKM. V lost 8 bases, J lost 7 bases, and 18 bases lay in between. The CDR3 length is 13 residues. The J gene is TRBJ2-7, the V gene TRBV28; no clear D gene. The clonotype was recovered from a female donor in good health, enrolled as a control in a pregnancy study. The sample consisted of peripheral blood, taken in the second trimester of pregnancy. For the CDR3, the DNA is TGTGCCAGCTCTCGTGGCTATTCCAGGGAGCAGTACTTC. Protein sequence: CASSRGYSREQYF.